The clone carrying this T cell receptor beta chain turned up a few times. This entry belongs to a study of blood T cell repertoires in COVID-19. Assay: immunoSEQ multiplex PCR; the TCRdb copy retains only in-frame clones and omits some. The sample lists more than 95,000 clones, 84% seen once, with around a quarter in the top ten. This CDR3 spans 14 amino acids. Germline CDR1 is SQVTM and CDR2 is ANQGSEA. V was pared by 4 bases and J by 2 bases, with 13 bases between. This chain joins TRBV29-1 and TRBJ2-3; D is possibly TRBD2 (6 bases). Material: peripheral blood. The clonotype originates from a man in his 60s with acute or convalescent COVID-19. The CDR3 spells CSVGRGGDTDTQYF. The CDR3 nucleotides read TGCAGCGTTGGCCGCGGAGGGGACACAGATACGCAGTATTTT.